One sample yielded the 27 T cell receptor beta chains listed below, sequenced in a study of T cell responses to AZD1222 COVID-19 vaccine. Sequencing was performed with immunoSEQ multiplex PCR; in TCRdb, only in-frame clones are kept and a portion is missing. The sample has 15,000 to 20,000 clones, roughly 86% seen once. The specimen was peripheral blood, collected 28 days after the second AZD1222 dose. The source is an adult who received the AZD1222 COVID-19 vaccine.

The chain is built from TRBV28 and TRBJ1-4; a weak D match, TRBD1 (5 bases). The germline V and J ends were trimmed by 4 bases and 4 bases, with 13 bases remaining between them. Germline V gene lookup returns CDR1 MDHEN and CDR2 SYDVKM. The CDR3 totals 15 residues. This chain's CDR3 is CASSSPTAINEKLFF. The CDR3 DNA is TGTGCCAGCAGTTCCCCGACAGCCATTAATGAAAAACTGTTTTTT.

The genes are TRBV21-1 and TRBJ1-1. TRBV21-1 is given as a pseudogene. This CDR3 is 15 amino acids long. The CDR3 region is CASSYPARKDTEAFF. CDR3 bases: TGTGCCAGCAGCTACCCGGCCAGAAAGGACACTGAAGCTTTCTTT.

V and J are TRBV6-6 and TRBJ2-3, with 11 positions matching TRBD2. This CDR3 has 16 amino acids. V lost 5 bases to trimming and J lost 0 bases; unmatched junction nucleotides: 4. The germline CDR1 and CDR2 sequences are MNHNY and SVGAGI (reference sequence). CDR3 protein: CASSRRLAGSTDTQYF. CDR3 coding DNA: TGTGCCAGCAGTCGCAGACTAGCGGGGAGCACAGATACGCAGTATTTT.

This sequence joins TRBV6-6 and TRBJ2-7; no firm D call. CDR1 and CDR2 (germline): MNHNY, SVGAGI (reference sequence). Trimming removed 6 bases from V and 0 bases from J, with 15 bases in between. The CDR3 sequence is 15 residues long. The CDR3 DNA is TGTGCCAGCAGCCCTACAAGGTCAAGCTCCTACGAGCAGTACGTC. Translating gives CASSPTRSSSYEQYV.

The rearrangement joins TRBV5-4 to TRBJ2-2; 16 bases agree with TRBD2. Germline assignment: CDR1 SGHNT and CDR2 YYREEE (reference sequence). V lost 4 bases, J lost 4 bases, and 4 bases stayed unmatched. The CDR3 length is 17 residues. The CDR3 coding sequence is TGTGCCAGCAGCACGGGACTAGCGGGGGGGCCCACCGGGGAGCTGTTTTTT. It is translated as CASSTGLAGGPTGELFF.

V usage is TRBV5-8 and J usage is TRBJ1-2, with a tentative D call TRBD1 (5 bases). CDR3 length: 13 amino acids. V lost 5 bases and J 11 bases, leaving 19 bases between the germline ends. Germline V gene sequence: CDR1 SGHTS, CDR2 YDEGEE. The CDR3 protein is CASRSRGNSRYTF. The DNA of the CDR3 is TGTGCCAGCAGGTCTCGGGGCAACAGCCGATACACCTTC.

This rearrangement joins TRBV5-4 to TRBJ2-5, with 11 bases lining up with TRBD1. The CDR3 runs 13 residues. Germline loops: CDR1 SGHNT, CDR2 YYREEE (reference sequence). With V trimmed by 7 bases and J by 8 bases, 7 bases remained unmatched. The CDR3 sequence is CASFSGTGGTQYF. The CDR3 nucleotides read TGTGCCAGCTTTTCAGGGACAGGGGGAACCCAGTACTTC.

The rearrangement links TRBV29-1 to TRBJ2-2; 8 nucleotides align to TRBD1. This CDR3 contains 14 residues. V lost 7 bases to trimming and J lost 3 bases; unmatched junction nucleotides: 7. Germline V gene lookup returns CDR1 SQVTM and CDR2 ANQGSEA. Here the CDR3 reads CSAQQGVDTGELFF. The CDR3 coding sequence is TGCAGCGCCCAACAGGGGGTCGACACCGGGGAGCTGTTTTTT.

The V gene is TRBV10-2, the J gene TRBJ1-3; D remains ambiguous. Germline CDR1 and CDR2: WSHSY and SAAADI. V was shortened by 10 bases and J by 0 bases, with 40 bases between the two germline ends. There are 23 residues in the CDR3. For the CDR3, the DNA is TGCGCCACCCAGCGGAGGCAGGAGAGGTCGGTTGGGCGGTGGACCCGCTCTGGAAACACCATATATTTT. Protein product: CATQRRQERSVGRWTRSGNTIYF.

This chain connects TRBV6-2 or TRBV6-3 to TRBJ2-5; D gene ambiguous. The V gene's germline CDR1 is MNHEY and CDR2 SVGEGT. V shed 3 bases and J shed 5 bases, with 4 bases lying between them. This CDR3 comprises 11 residues. The CDR3 DNA is TGTGCCAGCAGTTATGGTGAGACCCAGTACTTC. Its translation: CASSYGETQYF.

The chain couples TRBV19 to TRBJ2-4; D gene unclear. Germline V gives CDR1 LNHDA, CDR2 SQIVND (reference sequence). This CDR3 is 15 amino acids long. V was pared by 10 bases and J by 1 base, with 17 bases between. The CDR3 is CATLDRLQAKNIQYF. The CDR3 DNA reads TGTGCCACCTTAGATCGGCTTCAGGCCAAAAACATTCAGTACTTC. Together with reference TRBV19 and TRBJ2-4, the CDR3 gives the full variable domain: DGGITQSPKYLFRKEGQNVTLSCEQNLNHDAMYWYRQDPGQGLRLIYYSQIVNDFQKGDIAEGYSVSREKKESFPLTVTSAQKNPTAFYLCATLDRLQAKNIQYFGAGTRLSVL.

The V gene is TRBV5-4, the J gene TRBJ2-2; D unclear. The V gene's germline CDR1 is SGHNT and CDR2 YYREEE (reference sequence). The CDR3 totals 14 residues. The ends were cut back, 3 bases at V and 7 bases at J, with 13 bases in the middle. The CDR3 loop is CASSSDPLLGELFF. The CDR3 DNA reads as TGTGCCAGCAGCTCGGACCCACTTCTCGGGGAGCTGTTTTTT.

The rearrangement links TRBV7-9 to TRBJ1-4; TRBD1 matches at 8 bases. V was pared by 1 base and J by 5 bases, with 9 bases of the junction left unmatched. CDR1 is SEHNR, CDR2 FQNEAQ, per germline (reference sequence). This CDR3 region has 17 residues. This CDR3 reads CASSLGQGYSGNEKLFF. DNA for the CDR3: TGTGCCAGCAGCTTAGGACAGGGGTATTCAGGGAATGAAAAACTGTTTTTT.

The chain is built from TRBV13 and TRBJ2-7; TRBD1 matches 9 bases. V was pared by 0 bases and J by 2 bases, with 2 bases of the junction left unmatched. Germline loops: CDR1 PRHDT, CDR2 FYEKMQ (reference sequence). The CDR3 sequence is 15 residues long. In nucleotides, the CDR3 is TGTGCCAGCAGCTTAGGGGACAGGGGTCCCTACGAGCAGTACGTC. The encoded protein is CASSLGDRGPYEQYV.

The gene calls are TRBV21-1 and TRBJ2-5; the tabulated D call, TRBD1, remains unverified against the DNA. TRBV21-1 is reported as a pseudogene. The CDR3 consists of 15 residues. The CDR3 DNA is TGTGCCAGCAGCAAAAGGGACAGGTACCAAGAGACCCAGTACTTC. Protein: CASSKRDRYQETQYF.

This clone has a single count. The chain's CDR3 is CASARNRDRVNYGYTF. The CDR3 bases are TGTGCCAGCGCACGTAACCGGGACAGGGTAAACTATGGCTACACCTTC. The chain recombines TRBV19 with TRBJ1-2, with 9 bases aligning to TRBD1. Germline V lookup: CDR1 LNHDA, CDR2 SQIVND (reference sequence). With V trimmed by 9 bases and J by 2 bases, 13 bases remained unmatched. The CDR3 covers 16 residues.

The V call is TRBV11-1, the J call TRBJ2-6; 7 bases align to TRBD1. V shed 5 bases and J 5 bases; nucleotides not matched to a gene: 6. Germline-derived CDR1 and CDR2 are SGHAT and FQDESV (reference sequence). The CDR3 consists of 15 residues. CDR3 bases: TGTGCCAGCAGCCTGACGGGACAGAGGGCCAACGTCCTGACTTTC. Its translation is CASSLTGQRANVLTF.

The chain links TRBV5-4 to TRBJ2-7; D is unclear. Germline V gene lookup returns CDR1 SGHNT and CDR2 YYREEE (reference sequence). This CDR3 contains 14 residues. Trimming removed 2 bases at V and 1 base at J, with 10 bases between. The CDR3 loop is CASSFGGDSYEQYV. DNA of the CDR3: TGTGCCAGCAGCTTTGGTGGGGATTCCTACGAGCAGTACGTC.

The chain employs TRBV3-1 (or the pseudogene TRBV3-2) and TRBJ1-6, with TRBD1 matching over 7 bases. The J segment lost 4 bases and the V segment lost 2 bases, leaving 2 bases of the junction unmatched. Germline V lookup: CDR1 LGHDT, CDR2 YNNKEL (reference sequence). The CDR3 contains 15 residues. The CDR3 nucleotides are TGTGCCAGCAGCCAACCAGGGGGATATAATTCACCCCTCCACTTT. Residues: CASSQPGGYNSPLHF.

The genes are TRBV5-6 and TRBJ2-1; the D is unclear. The V gene lost 4 bases and the J gene lost 0 bases, with 11 bases spanning the gap. The CDR3 has 15 amino acids. In germline, CDR1 is SGHDT, CDR2 YYEEEE. CDR3 in DNA: TGTGCCAGCAGCCCTACCATCAACTCCTACAATGAGCAGTTCTTC. As protein: CASSPTINSYNEQFF.

This chain links TRBV28 with TRBJ1-5; no clear D. Germline V gives CDR1 MDHEN, CDR2 SYDVKM. V lost 3 bases to trimming and J lost 3 bases, with 6 bases between them. The length of the CDR3 is 13 residues. The CDR3 region is CASSFGSNQPQHF. CDR3 bases: TGTGCCAGCAGTTTCGGGTCCAATCAGCCCCAGCATTTT.

V is TRBV3-1 (or the pseudogene TRBV3-2) and J is TRBJ2-1; TRBD2 agrees at 14 bases. The V segment lost 5 bases and the J segment 12 bases; nucleotides outside the gene matches: 6. This CDR3 is built from 14 residues. From germline, CDR1 is LGHDT and CDR2 YNNKEL (reference sequence). In nucleotides, the CDR3 is TGTGCCAGCAGCGTAGGGACTAGCGGGAGCACGCAGTTCTTC. Amino acids: CASSVGTSGSTQFF.

V is TRBV2 and J is TRBJ1-2; TRBD1 is a possible D gene (6 bases). There are 13 residues in the CDR3. Germline CDR1 and CDR2: SNHLY and FYNNEI. V lost 7 bases and J 6 bases, leaving 15 bases between the germline ends. The DNA of the CDR3 is TGTGCCAGCACCCCGGGGAGGGGGGATGGCTACACCTTC. It codes for CASTPGRGDGYTF.

This chain links TRBV3-1 (or the pseudogene TRBV3-2) with TRBJ1-4; D remains unclear. V shed 4 bases and J shed 8 bases, with 5 bases lying between them. The germline gives CDR1 LGHDT, CDR2 YNNKEL (reference sequence). The CDR3 consists of 11 residues. The DNA of the CDR3 is TGTGCCAGCAGCCTTGGGGAAAAACTGTTTTTT. This encodes CASSLGEKLFF.

CDR3 protein: CASSFSGGPFGVNEQFF. CDR3 coding DNA: TGTGCCAGCAGCTTTAGTGGAGGGCCCTTTGGGGTGAATGAGCAGTTCTTC. The V call is TRBV5-5, the J call TRBJ2-1; TRBD2 might be the D (6 bases). This CDR3 spans 17 amino acids. Trimming shortened V by 2 bases and J by 7 bases, and 22 bases separated the two germline ends. The germline gives CDR1 SGHKS, CDR2 YYEKEE (reference sequence).

This chain uses TRBV5-5 with TRBJ2-6; D is ambiguous. Trimming cost V 6 bases and J 2 bases, with 12 bases left between them. Per germline, CDR1 SGHKS and CDR2 YYEKEE (reference sequence). The CDR3 has 15 amino acids. CDR3 coding DNA: TGTGCCAGCACGTCTTGGAGCGCTGGGGCCAACGTCCTGACTTTC. Translating gives CASTSWSAGANVLTF.

The chain uses TRBV9 and TRBJ2-1; the match to TRBD1 covers 8 bases. The J segment lost 1 base and the V segment lost 3 bases, leaving 3 bases of the junction unmatched. Per the germline V gene, CDR1 is SGDLS and CDR2 is YYNGEE. This CDR3 contains 15 residues. The CDR3, as DNA: TGTGCCAGCAGCGCTAGACAGGGGTCCTACAATGAGCAGTTCTTC. Residues: CASSARQGSYNEQFF.